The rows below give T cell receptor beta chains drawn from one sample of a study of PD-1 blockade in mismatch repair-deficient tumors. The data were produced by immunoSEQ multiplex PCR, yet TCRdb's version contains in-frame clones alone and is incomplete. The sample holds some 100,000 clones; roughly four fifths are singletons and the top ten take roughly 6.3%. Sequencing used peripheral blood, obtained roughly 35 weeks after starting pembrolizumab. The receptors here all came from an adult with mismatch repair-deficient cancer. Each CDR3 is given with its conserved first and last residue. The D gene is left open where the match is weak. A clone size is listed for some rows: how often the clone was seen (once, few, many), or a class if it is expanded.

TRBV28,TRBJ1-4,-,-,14,CASRLTSPDEKLFF,TGTGCCAGCAGATTGACTTCACCTGATGAAAAACTGTTTTTT
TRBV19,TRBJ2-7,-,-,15,CASSPSAGGIYEQYF,TGTGCCAGTAGTCCCTCGGCTGGGGGGATCTACGAGCAGTACTTC
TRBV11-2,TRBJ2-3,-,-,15,CASSLDLTGIHTQYF,TGTGCCAGCAGCTTAGATTTAACAGGGATACATACGCAGTATTTT
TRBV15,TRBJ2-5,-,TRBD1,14,CATSRTGRQETQYF,TGTGCCACCAGCCGGACAGGGAGGCAAGAGACCCAGTACTTC
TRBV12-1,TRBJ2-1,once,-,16,CASSFPTSGRANEQFF,TGTGCCAGCAGCTTCCCGACTAGCGGGAGGGCCAATGAGCAGTTCTTC
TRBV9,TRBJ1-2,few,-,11,CASSGPDGYTF,TGTGCCAGCAGCGGACCGGACGGCTACACCTTC
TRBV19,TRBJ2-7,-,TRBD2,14,CASSKTSGTYEQYF,TGTGCCAGTAGTAAAACTAGCGGGACCTACGAGCAGTACTTC
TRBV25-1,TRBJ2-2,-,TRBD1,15,CASSEGTGDTGELFF,TGTGCCAGCAGTGAAGGGACAGGGGACACCGGGGAGCTGTTTTTT
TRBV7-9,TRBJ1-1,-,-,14,CASSLARGIPEAFF,TGTGCCAGCAGCTTAGCGAGGGGGATCCCTGAAGCTTTCTTT
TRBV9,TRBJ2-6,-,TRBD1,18,CASSPHWTGVSGANVLTF,TGTGCCAGCAGCCCCCACTGGACAGGGGTTTCTGGGGCCAACGTCCTGACTTTC
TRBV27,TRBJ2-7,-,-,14,CASSLAAGAYEQYF,TGTGCCAGCAGTTTAGCAGCAGGAGCCTACGAGCAGTACTTC
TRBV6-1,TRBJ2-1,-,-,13,CASCLGQVDEQFF,TGTGCCAGCTGTTTAGGGCAGGTCGACGAGCAGTTCTTC
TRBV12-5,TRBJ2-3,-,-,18,CASGSGATSTTSTDTQYF,TGTGCTAGTGGTTCAGGGGCCACTTCGACTACTAGCACAGATACGCAGTATTTT
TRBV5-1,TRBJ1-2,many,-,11,CASRLEGGYTF,TGCGCCAGCAGGTTAGAGGGTGGCTACACCTTC
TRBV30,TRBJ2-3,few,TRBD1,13,CAWSKRGRDTQYF,TGTGCCTGGAGTAAAAGGGGGCGAGATACGCAGTATTTT
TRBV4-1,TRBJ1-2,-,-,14,CASNPGNQPYGYTF,TGCGCCAGTAATCCAGGCAACCAGCCCTATGGCTACACCTTC
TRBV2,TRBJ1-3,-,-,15,CASSIDRSSGNTIYF,TGTGCCAGCAGTATTGACAGGAGCTCTGGAAACACCATATATTTT
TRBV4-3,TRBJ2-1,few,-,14,CASSPDTIYNEQFF,TGCGCCAGCAGCCCGGACACGATCTACAATGAGCAGTTCTTC
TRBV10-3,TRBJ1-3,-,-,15,CAISDGSISGNTIYF,TGTGCCATCAGTGATGGCTCCATCTCTGGAAACACCATATATTTT
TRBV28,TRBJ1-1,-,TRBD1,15,CASSYSGTANTEAFF,TGTGCCAGCAGCTACTCCGGGACAGCGAACACTGAAGCTTTCTTT
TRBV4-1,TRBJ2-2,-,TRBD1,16,CASSLMTGTNTGELFF,TGCGCCAGCAGCCTGATGACAGGGACGAACACCGGGGAGCTGTTTTTT
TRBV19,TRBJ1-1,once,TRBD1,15,CASSIRNRGNTEAFF,TGTGCCAGTAGTATAAGAAACAGGGGGAACACTGAAGCTTTCTTT